This T cell receptor (beta chain) is from a study of CD4 T cells in relation to SARS-CoV-2 and coronaviruses. The wider study: Convalescent patients were roughly eight males and 4 females; two were Hispanic.

Notes on this clone: Its cognate antigen is unknown.

Assay: immunoSEQ multiplex PCR; the TCRdb copy retains only in-frame clones and omits some. The sample consists of about 36,000 clones, roughly 82% of them appearing once. The V gene end was trimmed by 6 bases and the J gene end by 6 bases; junction bases not matched to a gene: 4. The CDR3 has 14 amino acids. CDR1 and CDR2 from the germline V gene are ENHRY and SYGVKD. The sequence was collected from an adult with COVID-19. The gene calls are TRBV10-3 and TRBJ2-1; TRBD1 agrees at 11 bases. Sequenced input: memory CD4+ T cells from PBMCs, cultured in vitro. Here the CDR3 DNA reads TGTGCCATCAGGCCCGGACAGGGGGCCAATGAGCAGTTCTTC. Translation gives CAIRPGQGANEQFF.